This TCR beta chain was found in a study of radiotherapy plus CTLA-4 blockade in lung cancer. Study-level information: Patients showed objective responses in around a sixth of cases and disease control in under 35%. General observations from the study: Blood-borne expansion of tumor-derived TCR clones followed radiotherapy plus ipilimumab. Among reported predictors of response, early blood T cell clone dynamics with interferon-beta performed best.

Patients had chemo-refractory metastatic non-small-cell lung cancer and received focal radiation plus CTLA-4 blockade that used ipilimumab. This table comes from immunoSEQ multiplex PCR, and its TCRdb copy is limited to in-frame clones, with some not included. The table records tens of thousands of clones, about 79% of them present only once. Concerning this clone: The antigen is not known.

This sequence originates from a human donor with non-small cell lung cancer who had a partial response to radiotherapy plus ipilimumab. Some clones in this sample may be carry-over from other donors' samples. Sequences were derived from peripheral blood, sampled from a patient treated with radiotherapy plus ipilimumab.

The CDR3: CASSLDLGLPTTDTQYF. CDR3 in DNA: TGTGCCAGCAGCTTAGACCTCGGACTTCCTACCACAGATACGCAGTATTTT. The V call is TRBV5-4, the J call TRBJ2-3; D is possibly TRBD2 (5 bases). The CDR3 totals 17 residues. V gave up 2 bases and J gave up 2 bases, with 18 bases separating them. CDR1 and CDR2 (germline): SGHNT, YYREEE (reference sequence).